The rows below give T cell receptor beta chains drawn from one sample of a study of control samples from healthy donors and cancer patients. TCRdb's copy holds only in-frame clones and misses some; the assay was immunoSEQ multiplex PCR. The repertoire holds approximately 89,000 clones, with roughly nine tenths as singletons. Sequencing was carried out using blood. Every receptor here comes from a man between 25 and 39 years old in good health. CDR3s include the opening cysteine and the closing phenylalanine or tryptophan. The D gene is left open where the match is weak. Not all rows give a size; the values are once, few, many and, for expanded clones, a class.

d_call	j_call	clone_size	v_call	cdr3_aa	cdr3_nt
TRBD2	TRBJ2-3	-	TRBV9	CASSVDGGGDTQYF	TGTGCCAGCAGCGTAGACGGGGGAGGGGATACGCAGTATTTT
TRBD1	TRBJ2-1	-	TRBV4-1	CASSPGTGGEYEQFF	TGCGCCAGCAGCCCGGGGACAGGGGGCGAGTATGAGCAGTTCTTC
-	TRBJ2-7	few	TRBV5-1	CASSLEGTPNYEQYF	TGCGCCAGCAGCTTGGAGGGGACTCCTAACTACGAGCAGTACTTC
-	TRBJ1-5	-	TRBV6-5	CASSYTSFSNQPQHF	TGTGCCAGCAGTTACACTAGCTTTAGCAATCAGCCCCAGCATTTT
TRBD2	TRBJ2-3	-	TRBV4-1	CASSQVGGRLASTDTQYF	TGCGCCAGCAGCCAAGTTGGGGGTCGACTAGCTAGCACAGATACGCAGTATTTT
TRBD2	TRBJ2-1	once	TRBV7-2	CASSRPPSGGANNEQFF	TGTGCCAGCAGCCGCCCCCCTAGCGGGGGGGCGAACAATGAGCAGTTCTTC
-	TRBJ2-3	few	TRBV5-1	CASSLEDRKSTDTQYF	TGCGCCAGCAGCTTGGAAGACCGAAAAAGCACAGATACGCAGTATTTT
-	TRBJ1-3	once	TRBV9	CASGSSGNTIYF	TGTGCCAGCGGGAGTTCCGGAAACACCATATATTTT
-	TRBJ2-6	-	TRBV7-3	CASSLYPGANVLTF	TGTGCCAGCAGCTTATATCCGGGGGCCAACGTCCTGACTTTC
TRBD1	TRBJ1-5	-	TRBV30	CAWSGGGAYQPQHF	TGTGCCTGGAGTGGAGGGGGCGCGTATCAGCCCCAGCATTTT
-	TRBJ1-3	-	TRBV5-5	CASSGGRYLAGNTIYF	TGTGCCAGCAGCGGGGGACGTTATCTGGCTGGAAACACCATATATTTT
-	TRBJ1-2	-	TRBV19	CASSVLQGASYTF	TGTGCCAGTAGTGTTCTACAGGGAGCGAGCTACACCTTC
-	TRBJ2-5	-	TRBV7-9	CASSSWRDEETQYF	TGTGCCAGCAGCTCATGGCGGGACGAAGAGACCCAGTACTTC
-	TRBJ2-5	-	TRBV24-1	CATSPTGQETQYF	TGTGCCACCAGTCCTACAGGGCAAGAGACCCAGTACTTC
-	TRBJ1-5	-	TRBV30	CAWSPVRDTKSNQPQHF	TGTGCCTGGAGCCCTGTACGGGACACTAAGAGCAATCAGCCCCAGCATTTT
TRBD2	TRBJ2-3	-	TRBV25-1	CASSVAGGSLGTDTQYF	TGTGCCAGCAGTGTAGCGGGGGGGTCCCTTGGCACAGATACGCAGTATTTT
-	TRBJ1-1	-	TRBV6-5	CASSYSAGTLYTEAFF	TGTGCCAGCAGTTACTCGGCCGGGACACTTTACACTGAAGCTTTCTTT
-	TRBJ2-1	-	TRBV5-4	CASTSGADEQFF	TGTGCCAGCACTTCAGGGGCGGATGAGCAGTTCTTC
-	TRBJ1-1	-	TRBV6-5	CASSYSALNTEAFF	TGTGCCAGCAGTTACTCGGCACTGAACACTGAAGCTTTCTTT
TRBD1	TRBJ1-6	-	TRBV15	CATSGTGLGNSPLHF	TGCGCCACCAGCGGGACAGGGCTGGGTAATTCACCCCTCCACTTT
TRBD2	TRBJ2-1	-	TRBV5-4	CASSSTSGGSPKLMNEQFF	TGTGCCAGCAGCTCTACTAGCGGGGGGTCCCCCAAACTGATGAATGAGCAGTTCTTC
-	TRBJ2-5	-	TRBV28	CASTPAGHQETQYF	TGTGCCAGCACCCCAGCTGGGCATCAAGAGACCCAGTACTTC
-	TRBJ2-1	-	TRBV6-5	CASSYSLDNYNEQFF	TGTGCCAGCAGTTACTCATTGGACAATTACAATGAGCAGTTCTTC
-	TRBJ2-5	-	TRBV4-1	CASSQVGGRQETQYF	TGCGCCAGCAGCCAAGTGGGGGGCCGCCAAGAGACCCAGTACTTC
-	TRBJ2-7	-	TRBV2	CASSEAGTLGVNEQYF	TGTGCCAGCAGTGAGGCCGGGACCCTAGGGGTCAACGAGCAGTACTTC
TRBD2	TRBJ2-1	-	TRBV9	CASSVDGGGVPYEQFF	TGTGCCAGCAGCGTAGACGGCGGGGGGGTCCCCTATGAGCAGTTCTTC
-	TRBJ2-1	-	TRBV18	CASSPGAGTNYNEQFF	TGTGCCAGCTCACCGGGGGCCGGGACTAACTACAATGAGCAGTTCTTC
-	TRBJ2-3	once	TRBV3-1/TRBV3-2	CASSQGAKGRGIGLTDTQYF	TGTGCCAGCAGCCAGGGGGCTAAGGGGCGGGGTATTGGGCTTACAGATACGCAGTATTTT
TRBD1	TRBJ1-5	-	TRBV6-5	CASSSGQGGQPQHF	TGTGCCAGCAGTTCGGGACAGGGGGGCCAGCCCCAGCATTTT
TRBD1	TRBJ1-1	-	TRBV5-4	CASSLSGQGIMNTEAFF	TGTGCCAGCAGCTTGTCCGGACAGGGAATCATGAACACTGAAGCTTTCTTT
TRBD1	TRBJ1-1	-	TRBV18	CASSSGWDRVNAIVNTEAFF	TGTGCCAGCTCATCCGGGTGGGACAGGGTGAATGCTATCGTGAACACTGAAGCTTTCTTT
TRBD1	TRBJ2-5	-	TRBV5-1	CASSLGTGETQYF	TGCGCCAGCAGCTTAGGGACAGGGGAGACCCAGTACTTC
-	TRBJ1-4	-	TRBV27	CASSLLSRGQGKLFF	TGTGCCAGCAGTTTACTATCCAGGGGTCAGGGAAAACTGTTTTTT
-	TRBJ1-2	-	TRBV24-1	CATRGTLGGYTF	TGTGCCACCAGGGGGACCCTCGGGGGCTACACCTTC
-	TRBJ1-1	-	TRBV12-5	CASGLVRANTEAFF	TGTGCTAGTGGTTTGGTGCGGGCGAACACTGAAGCTTTCTTT
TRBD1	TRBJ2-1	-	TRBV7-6	CASSLRSAGGTYNEQFF	TGTGCCAGCAGCTTGCGTAGCGCAGGGGGTACCTACAATGAGCAGTTCTTC
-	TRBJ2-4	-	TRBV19	CASSIFALAKNIQYF	TGTGCCAGTAGTATATTCGCCCTAGCCAAAAACATTCAGTACTTC
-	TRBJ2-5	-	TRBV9	CASSVDRGGETQYF	TGTGCCAGCAGCGTAGATCGAGGGGGAGAGACCCAGTACTTC
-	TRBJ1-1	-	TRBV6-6	CASSSKGVNTEAFF	TGTGCCAGCAGTTCAAAGGGGGTGAACACTGAAGCTTTCTTT
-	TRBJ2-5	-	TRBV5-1	CASSLVGGKETQYF	TGCGCCAGCAGCTTGGTTGGGGGGAAGGAGACCCAGTACTTC
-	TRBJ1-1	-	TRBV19	CASSIWGLTGPTEAFF	TGTGCCAGTAGTATTTGGGGCCTCACGGGCCCCACTGAAGCTTTCTTT
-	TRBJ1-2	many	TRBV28	CASSFGLGREGYTF	TGTGCCAGCAGTTTCGGATTAGGGAGGGAAGGCTACACCTTC
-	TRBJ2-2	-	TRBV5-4	CASSSHTGELFF	TGTGCCAGCAGCTCCCACACCGGGGAGCTGTTTTTT
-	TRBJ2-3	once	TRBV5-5	CASSLILSGTDTQYF	TGTGCCAGCAGCTTGATCCTTAGCGGCACAGATACGCAGTATTTT
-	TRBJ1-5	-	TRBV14	CASSLNPGFSNQPQHF	TGTGCCAGCAGCCTAAACCCAGGGTTTAGCAATCAGCCCCAGCATTTT
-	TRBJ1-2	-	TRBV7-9	CASSDKQKEGSYGYTF	TGTGCCAGCAGCGACAAACAAAAGGAGGGTAGCTATGGCTACACCTTC
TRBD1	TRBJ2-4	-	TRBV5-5	CASSLTGQGNLTAKNIQYF	TGTGCCAGCAGCTTGACGGGACAGGGGAATTTAACAGCCAAAAACATTCAGTACTTC
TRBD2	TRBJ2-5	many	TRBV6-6	CASSPRGGDDVETQYF	TGTGCCAGCAGCCCGCGGGGGGGGGATGATGTAGAGACCCAGTACTTC
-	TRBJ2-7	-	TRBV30	CAWSAQGLGYEQYF	TGTGCCTGGAGTGCACAGGGTCTTGGCTACGAGCAGTACTTC
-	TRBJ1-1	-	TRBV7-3	CASSETQGWMTEAFF	TGTGCCAGCAGCGAGACCCAGGGGTGGATGACTGAAGCTTTCTTT
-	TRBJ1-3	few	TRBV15	CATSRAGPGNTIYF	TGTGCCACCAGCAGAGCGGGACCTGGAAACACCATATATTTT
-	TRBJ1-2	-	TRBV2	CASNRLEGYGYTF	TGTGCCAGCAACAGGTTAGAGGGCTATGGCTACACCTTC
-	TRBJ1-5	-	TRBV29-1	CSVEGGRGQPQHF	TGCAGCGTTGAAGGGGGACGGGGTCAGCCCCAGCATTTT
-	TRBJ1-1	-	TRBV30	CAWSEGGNTEAFF	TGTGCCTGGAGCGAGGGAGGGAACACTGAAGCTTTCTTT
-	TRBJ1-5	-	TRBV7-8	CASSLKGDNQPQHF	TGTGCCAGCAGCTTAAAGGGCGACAATCAGCCCCAGCATTTT
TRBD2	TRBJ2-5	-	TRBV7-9	CASSSRTSGQETQYF	TGTGCCAGCAGCTCCAGGACTAGCGGGCAAGAGACCCAGTACTTC
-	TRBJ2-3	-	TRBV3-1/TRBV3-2	CASSQGDQGSQDTQYF	TGTGCCAGCAGCCAAGGAGACCAGGGTTCGCAAGATACGCAGTATTTT
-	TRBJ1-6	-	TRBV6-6	CASSRGDTFEPLHF	TGTGCCAGCAGCCGAGGGGACACTTTTGAACCCCTCCACTTT
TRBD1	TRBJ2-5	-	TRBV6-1	CASSEPATGGETQYF	TGTGCCAGCAGTGAACCCGCGACAGGGGGAGAGACCCAGTACTTC